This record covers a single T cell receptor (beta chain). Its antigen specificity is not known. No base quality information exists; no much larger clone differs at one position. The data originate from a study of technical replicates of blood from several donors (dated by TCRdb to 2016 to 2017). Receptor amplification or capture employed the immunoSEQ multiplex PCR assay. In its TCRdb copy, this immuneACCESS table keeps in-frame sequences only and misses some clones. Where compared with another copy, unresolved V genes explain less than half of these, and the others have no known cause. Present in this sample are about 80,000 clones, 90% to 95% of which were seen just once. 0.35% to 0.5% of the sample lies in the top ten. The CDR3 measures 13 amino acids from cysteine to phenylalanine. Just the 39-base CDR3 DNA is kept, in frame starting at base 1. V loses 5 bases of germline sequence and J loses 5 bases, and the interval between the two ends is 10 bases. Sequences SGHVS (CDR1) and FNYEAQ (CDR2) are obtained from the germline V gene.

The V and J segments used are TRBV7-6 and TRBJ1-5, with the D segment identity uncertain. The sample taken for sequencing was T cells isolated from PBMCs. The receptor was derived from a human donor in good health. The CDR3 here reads CASSPGGHQPQHF. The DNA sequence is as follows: TGTGCCAGCAGCCCCGGAGGTCATCAGCCCCAGCATTTT.